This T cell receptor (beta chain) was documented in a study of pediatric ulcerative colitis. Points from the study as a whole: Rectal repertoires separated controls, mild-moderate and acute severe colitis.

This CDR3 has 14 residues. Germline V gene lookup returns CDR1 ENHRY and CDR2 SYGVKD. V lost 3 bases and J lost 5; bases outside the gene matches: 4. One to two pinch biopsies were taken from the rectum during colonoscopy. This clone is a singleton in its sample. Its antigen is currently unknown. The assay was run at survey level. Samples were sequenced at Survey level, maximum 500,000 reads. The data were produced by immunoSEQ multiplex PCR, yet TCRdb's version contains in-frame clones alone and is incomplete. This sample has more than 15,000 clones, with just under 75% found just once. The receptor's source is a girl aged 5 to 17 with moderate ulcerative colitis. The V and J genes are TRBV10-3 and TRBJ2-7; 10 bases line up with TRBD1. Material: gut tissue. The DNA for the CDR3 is TGTGCCATCAGTGAAGCGGGACAGGGGAACGAGCAGTACTTC. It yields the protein CAISEAGQGNEQYF.